This entry features one T cell receptor beta chain sequence. This specimen belongs to a study of blood T cell repertoires in COVID-19. Repertoires were generated with immunoSEQ multiplex PCR, while TCRdb's copy carries only in-frame clones and drops some. The sample lists 150,000 to 200,000 clones, roughly three quarters seen once, with approximately 16% in the top ten. The CDR3 is 17 residues long. Losses at the gene ends were 8 bases for V and 0 bases for J; bases not matched to a gene: 12. Looked up from germline, CDR1 is SEHNR and CDR2 is FQNEAQ (reference sequence). This sequence originates from a woman aged 45 to 65 with acute COVID-19. This chain joins TRBV7-9 and TRBJ2-1; TRBD1 matches at 8 bases. Specimen: PBMCs or T cells enriched from blood (not recorded which). The CDR3: CASGQGVGQSSYNEQFF. For the CDR3, the DNA is TGTGCCAGCGGACAGGGTGTAGGGCAGAGCTCCTACAATGAGCAGTTCTTC.